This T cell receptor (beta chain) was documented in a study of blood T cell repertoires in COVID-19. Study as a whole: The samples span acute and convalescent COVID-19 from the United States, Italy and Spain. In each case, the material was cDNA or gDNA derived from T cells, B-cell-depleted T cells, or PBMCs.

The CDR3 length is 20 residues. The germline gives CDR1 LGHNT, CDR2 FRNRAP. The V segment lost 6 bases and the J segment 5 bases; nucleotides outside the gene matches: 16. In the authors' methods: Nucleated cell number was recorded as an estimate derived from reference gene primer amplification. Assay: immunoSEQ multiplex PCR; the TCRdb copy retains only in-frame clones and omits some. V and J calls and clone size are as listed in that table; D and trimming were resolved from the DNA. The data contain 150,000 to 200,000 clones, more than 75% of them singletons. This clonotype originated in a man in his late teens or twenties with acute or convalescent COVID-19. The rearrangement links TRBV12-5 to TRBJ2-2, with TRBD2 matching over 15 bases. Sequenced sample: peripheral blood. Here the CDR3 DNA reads TGTGCTAGTGGCTCTACAGGGGGGACTAGCGGGAGGCTCTATACCGGGGAGCTGTTTTTT. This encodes CASGSTGGTSGRLYTGELFF.